This passage covers 7 T cell receptor beta chains from one sample sequenced in a study of T cell clonotyping in hematopoietic cell transplantation (dated by TCRdb to about 2021). This sample's time point label indicates: 30 days after allo-HCT. To prepare the library, the immunoSEQ multiplex PCR assay was applied. In its TCRdb copy, this immuneACCESS table keeps in-frame sequences only and misses some clones. Where compared with another copy, unresolved V genes explain less than half of these, and the others have no known cause. Recorded for this sample are under 4,000 clones; about three quarters of them occurred a single time. In total, the top ten clones hold around 6.2% of the sample. The sequences come from peripheral blood mononuclear cells, collected 30 days after allogeneic stem cell transplant. The receptors come from a male patient in his 40s who had an allogeneic stem cell transplant from an unrelated donor, so the T cells may come from the graft donor. Some clones in this sample may be carry-over from other donors' samples.

This clone was observed a few times. This rearrangement joins TRBV28 to TRBJ1-1, with D possibly being TRBD1 (6 bases). The CDR3 contains 14 residues. The V and J ends lost 7 bases and 3 bases respectively, with 15 bases between them. Germline V gene sequence: CDR1 MDHEN, CDR2 SYDVKM. The DNA for the CDR3 is TGTGCCAGCACCCCTGGGGGCAGGGACACTGAAGCTTTCTTT. As protein: CASTPGGRDTEAFF.

This clone has more than one count but fewer than ten. The J gene is TRBJ1-1, the V gene TRBV7-2; D ambiguous. CDR3 length: 11 residues. V was clipped by 3 bases and J by 3 bases, with 2 bases between them. Germline loops: CDR1 SGHTA, CDR2 FQGNSA. CDR3 DNA: TGTGCCAGCAGCTTCTACACTGAAGCTTTCTTT. Protein product: CASSFYTEAFF.

This clone turned up a few times. The rearrangement uses TRBV28 and TRBJ1-5, with 7 bases aligning to TRBD1. V was pared by 6 bases and J by 0 bases, with 11 bases of the junction left unmatched. Germline CDR1 and CDR2: MDHEN and SYDVKM. The CDR3 has 17 amino acids. This CDR3 reads CASSPMTGRPSNQPQHF. CDR3 in DNA: TGTGCCAGCAGCCCCATGACAGGGCGTCCTAGCAATCAGCCCCAGCATTTT. Full variable domain (rest looked up from reference TRBV28 and TRBJ1-5): DVKVTQSSRYLVKRTGEKVFLECVQDMDHENMFWYRQDPGLGLRLIYFSYDVKMKEKGDIPEGYSVSREKKERFSLILESASTNQTSMYLCASSPMTGRPSNQPQHFGDGTRLSIL.

This chain connects TRBV19 to TRBJ2-7, with 8 bases lining up with TRBD1. The V gene's germline CDR1 is LNHDA and CDR2 SQIVND (reference sequence). The CDR3 has 16 residues. Germline trimming cut 3 bases from V and 3 bases from J; bases unmatched to any gene: 10. This CDR3 reads CASSIGLGQAYYEQYF. As DNA, the CDR3 is TGTGCCAGTAGTATTGGGTTGGGACAGGCATACTACGAGCAGTACTTC.

The chain combines TRBV9 with TRBJ1-1; no reliable D call. This CDR3 region has 13 residues. Germline loops: CDR1 SGDLS, CDR2 YYNGEE. The V end was cut by 3 bases, the J end by 2 bases, with 8 bases between. CDR3: CASSAHRNTEAFF. The CDR3 DNA follows: TGTGCCAGCAGCGCACACCGAAACACTGAAGCTTTCTTT.

This clone was counted only a few times. The genes are TRBV4-1 and TRBJ2-5; D may be TRBD1 or TRBD2 (5 bases each). CDR1 is MGHRA, CDR2 YSYEKL, per germline. V dropped 0 bases and J dropped 9 bases, with 17 bases sitting between them. This CDR3 spans 15 amino acids. This CDR3 is CASSQEASERGAQYF. The DNA of the CDR3 is TGCGCCAGCAGCCAAGAGGCCTCTGAGAGGGGAGCCCAGTACTTC.

The chain carries TRBV28 and TRBJ1-2; 7 bases are shared with TRBD1. Losses at the gene ends were 2 bases for V and 2 bases for J; bases not matched to a gene: 20. The CDR3 has 20 residues. Germline V gene sequence: CDR1 MDHEN, CDR2 SYDVKM. The DNA of the CDR3 is TGTGCCAGCAGTTTAATGACAGGGAGGCAGGGGATAAGTGGGAACTATGGCTACACCTTC. As protein: CASSLMTGRQGISGNYGYTF.